These 28 T cell receptor beta chains were all obtained from the same sample, sequenced in a study of T cells in Graves' hyperthyroidism and ophthalmopathy. From RNA transcripts, TCR beta CDR3 regions were amplified. Using the HTBI primer set, a first-round RT-PCR was run on the TCR CDR3. TCRdb re-analysed the multiplex PCR reads in MiXCR, keeping a single row per CDR3 protein. This sample has hundreds of thousands of distinct CDR3 sequences, with about 15% found just once. The specimen was blood. All receptors come from a woman aged 18 to 35 with Graves' hyperthyroidism.

The chain links TRBV20-1 to TRBJ1-5; TRBD1 is a possible D gene (5 bases). The CDR3 extends over 16 amino acids. CDR1 is DFQATT and CDR2 is SNEGSKA in the germline V gene (reference sequence). V dropped 1 base and J dropped 6 bases, with 19 bases sitting between them. The CDR3 sequence is CSARVGGDGPGQPQHF. The CDR3 DNA follows: TGCAGTGCTAGAGTTGGGGGGGATGGGCCTGGTCAGCCCCAGCATTTT.

This clonotype appeared many times. The V and J genes are TRBV18 and TRBJ2-7, with 11 bases matching TRBD1. This CDR3 is 15 amino acids long. Germline CDR1 KGHSH, CDR2 LQKENI. The V segment lost 6 bases and the J segment 3 bases; nucleotides outside the gene matches: 7. The CDR3 loop reads CASSPGTGGYYEQYF. CDR3 nucleotide sequence: TGTGCCAGCTCCCCCGGGACAGGGGGGTACTACGAGCAGTACTTC.

This clonotype came up many times. The rearrangement joins TRBV7-9 to TRBJ1-2; D is unclear. V was trimmed by 4 bases and J by 2 bases, leaving 8 bases between them. Germline V gene lookup returns CDR1 SEHNR and CDR2 FQNEAQ (reference sequence). CDR3 size: 13 residues. The CDR3 bases are TGTGCCAGCAGCTCTCTTATAAACTATGGCTACACCTTC. Protein product: CASSSLINYGYTF.

V gene TRBV7-9 combines with J gene TRBJ2-1, with 7 positions matching TRBD1. CDR3 length: 15 amino acids. The germline CDR1 and CDR2 sequences are SEHNR and FQNEAQ (reference sequence). V dropped 1 base and J dropped 6; count of bases not matched to a gene: 6. The CDR3 region is CASSLGQGEVNEQFF. The CDR3 DNA reads TGTGCCAGCAGCTTAGGACAGGGTGAGGTCAATGAGCAGTTCTTC.

This clonotype was counted a few times. V and J are TRBV14 and TRBJ1-6; no reliable D call. Trimming cost V 0 bases and J 10 bases, with 10 bases left between them. The V gene's germline CDR1 is SGHDN and CDR2 FVKESK. CDR3 length: 14 residues. CDR3 sequence: CASSQDFHGSPLHF. CDR3 nucleotide sequence: TGTGCCAGCAGCCAAGATTTTCACGGGTCACCCCTCCACTTT.

This clonotype showed up just a few times. This chain links TRBV6-1 with TRBJ2-3; the D call may be TRBD1 or TRBD2 (8 bases each). Germline V gene data show CDR1 as MNHNS and CDR2 as SASEGT. CDR3 length: 16 residues. V was pared by 5 bases and J by 4 bases, with 19 bases between. CDR3 bases: TGTGCCAGCAGTAATCGGGAGGGGACAGGAGCAGATACGCAGTATTTT. It specifies CASSNREGTGADTQYF.

This chain uses TRBV29-1 with TRBJ2-2, with a weak D call TRBD1 (6 bases). CDR3 length equals 13 residues. The V end was cut by 6 bases, the J end by 3 bases, with 11 bases between. Germline V gene sequence: CDR1 SQVTM, CDR2 ANQGSEA. CDR3: CSVLAGDTGELFF. CDR3 nucleotides: TGCAGCGTCCTAGCAGGGGACACCGGGGAGCTGTTTTTT.

The chain carries TRBV28 and TRBJ1-2; 8 nucleotides match TRBD1. J lost 0 bases, V lost 3 bases, and 3 bases had no gene match. CDR1 is MDHEN and CDR2 is SYDVKM in the germline V gene. The CDR3 consists of 15 residues. The CDR3 DNA follows: TGTGCCAGCAGTTTTGGGGACAGGACTAACTATGGCTACACCTTC. This encodes CASSFGDRTNYGYTF.

This clonotype was counted ten times or more. The chain is built from TRBV7-9 and TRBJ1-4; D gene unclear. The CDR3 length is 14 residues. Germline CDR1 is SEHNR and CDR2 is FQNEAQ (reference sequence). Trimming pared 5 bases from V and 2 bases from J, leaving 9 bases between. Here the CDR3 reads CASSIRQTNEKLFF. The CDR3 bases are TGTGCCAGCAGCATCCGGCAGACTAATGAAAAACTGTTTTTT.

This clonotype was seen repeatedly, ten times or more. The chain uses TRBV2 and TRBJ1-4, with D tentatively TRBD1 (6 bases). This CDR3 is built from 15 residues. Germline CDR1 and CDR2: SNHLY and FYNNEI. The V end lost 6 bases, the J end lost 7 bases, and 18 bases lay between the germline ends. The CDR3 DNA sequence: TGTGCCAGCAGAGACCGGGACACCGATGGTGAAAAACTGTTTTTT. The encoded protein is CASRDRDTDGEKLFF. Looking up the rest from reference TRBV2 and TRBJ1-4 gives the full variable domain: EPEVTQTPSHQVTQMGQEVILRCVPISNHLYFYWYRQILGQKVEFLVSFYNNEISEKSEIFDDQFSVERPDGSNFTLKIRSTKLEDSAMYFCASRDRDTDGEKLFFGSGTQLSVL.

Ten or more counts support this clonotype. The rearrangement uses TRBV2 and TRBJ1-5; 8 bases map to TRBD1. There are 13 residues in the CDR3. V lost 6 bases, J lost 5 bases, and 3 bases stayed unmatched. Germline V gene sequence: CDR1 SNHLY, CDR2 FYNNEI. This chain's CDR3 is CASRETGDQPQHF. As DNA, the CDR3 is TGTGCCAGCAGGGAGACAGGGGATCAGCCCCAGCATTTT.

There are many counts of this clonotype. The rearrangement joins TRBV18 to TRBJ2-7; D perhaps matches TRBD2 (7 bases). Trimming took off 6 bases at V and 4 bases at J, with 16 bases between the two ends. The V gene's germline CDR1 is KGHSH and CDR2 LQKENI. The CDR3 totals 14 residues. The CDR3 DNA reads as TGTGCCAGCTCCGCGGGGGCTCAGTATTACGAGCAGTACTTC. Translating it yields CASSAGAQYYEQYF.

This clonotype has a count of ten or more. The chain's CDR3 is CASSPRTEDNSPLHF. As DNA, the CDR3 is TGTGCCAGCTCACCGCGGACAGAAGATAATTCACCCCTCCACTTT. This chain uses TRBV18 with TRBJ1-6; maybe TRBD1 (6 bases). The CDR3 has 15 residues. Trimming left V 3 bases short and J 5 bases short, with 11 bases between. Germline CDR1 KGHSH, CDR2 LQKENI.

This chain links TRBV20-1 with TRBJ2-3, with no clear D. Trimming left V 0 bases short and J 0 bases short, with 13 bases between. The CDR3 runs 16 residues. Germline V gene data show CDR1 as DFQATT and CDR2 as SNEGSKA (reference sequence). DNA of the CDR3: TGCAGTGCTAGAGATACGGCCTCTGGCAGCACAGATACGCAGTATTTT. Translated, it gives CSARDTASGSTDTQYF.

The table lists this clonotype with a few counts. This chain uses TRBV28 with TRBJ2-1, with no clear D. The length of the CDR3 is 11 residues. Germline values: CDR1 MDHEN, CDR2 SYDVKM. Trimming cost V 7 bases and J 4 bases, with 5 bases left between them. CDR3 DNA: TGTGCCAGCAAGCAGTACAATGAGCAGTTCTTC. Protein sequence: CASKQYNEQFF.

This clonotype was picked up many times. The CDR3 nucleotides read TGTGCCAGTAAAGAAGATCGGAACACTGAAGCTTTCTTT. This encodes CASKEDRNTEAFF. This chain connects TRBV18 to TRBJ1-1, with unresolved D. Germline CDR1 and CDR2: KGHSH and LQKENI. Trimming removed 9 bases at V and 1 base at J, with 12 bases between. This CDR3 contains 13 residues.

This clonotype appeared many times. The rearrangement links TRBV7-3 to TRBJ1-5; D is undetermined. There are 13 residues in the CDR3. Germline V gene sequence: CDR1 SGHTA, CDR2 FQGTGA. V was shortened by 5 bases and J by 4 bases, with 9 bases between the two germline ends. The CDR3 DNA reads TGTGCCAGCAGCCGTGGTGTGAATCAGCCCCAGCATTTT. This codes for CASSRGVNQPQHF. The entire variable domain, with the rest obtained from reference TRBV7-3 and TRBJ1-5, is as follows: GAGVSQTPSNKVTEKGKYVELRCDPISGHTALYWYRQSLGQGPEFLIYFQGTGAADDSGLPNDRFFAVRPEGSVSTLKIQRTERGDSAVYLCASSRGVNQPQHFGDGTRLSIL.

V and J are TRBV2 and TRBJ2-1; 9 bases align to TRBD2. Germline values: CDR1 SNHLY, CDR2 FYNNEI. J lost 7 bases, V lost 7 bases, and 8 bases had no gene match. CDR3 length: 14 residues. The CDR3 DNA reads TGTGCCAGCACGCCTAGCGGGATGGTAAATGAGCAGTTCTTC. The encoded protein is CASTPSGMVNEQFF.

Concerning this clonotype itself: One junction end disagrees with the germline gene, perhaps due to a read error. The gene calls are TRBV3-1 and TRBJ2-1; D possibly corresponds to TRBD2 (5 bases). The CDR3 loop spans 13 amino acids. Germline CDR1 reads LGHDT; CDR2 reads YNNKEL (reference sequence). Here the CDR3 DNA reads TGTGCCAGCAGACAAGGCGGGTTCGATGAGCAGTTCTTC. Its translation: CASRQGGFDEQFF.

This chain uses TRBV29-1 with TRBJ1-1; D gene ambiguous. Germline V gene data show CDR1 as SQVTM and CDR2 as ANQGSEA. This CDR3 contains 11 residues. V lost 7 bases, J lost 4 bases, and 10 bases lay in between. The CDR3: CSGRASTEAFF. CDR3 nucleotides: TGCAGCGGCCGGGCAAGCACTGAAGCTTTCTTT. The complete variable domain, with remaining parts taken from reference TRBV29-1 and TRBJ1-1, reads SAVISQKPSRDICQRGTSLTIQCQVDSQVTMMFWYRQQPGQSLTLIATANQGSEATYESGFVIDKFPISRPNLTFSTLTVSNMSPEDSSIYLCSGRASTEAFFGQGTRLTVV.

This chain uses TRBV29-1 with TRBJ2-7; 9 nucleotides line up with TRBD2. Trimming removed 5 bases from V and 3 bases from J; junction bases left unmatched: 2. Germline V gene data show CDR1 as SQVTM and CDR2 as ANQGSEA. This CDR3 has 12 amino acids. The CDR3 spells CSVRLADYEQYF. DNA of the CDR3: TGCAGCGTTCGACTAGCGGACTACGAGCAGTACTTC.

The CDR3 nucleotides read TGCAGTTTCAATAGTAGGGCGGGGACAGATACGCAGTATTTT. Protein: CSFNSRAGTDTQYF. The chain joins TRBV20-1 to TRBJ2-3; tentatively, D is TRBD2 (6 bases). The CDR3 is made up of 14 amino acids. CDR1 is DFQATT, CDR2 SNEGSKA, per germline (reference sequence). Trimming took 8 bases from V and 3 from J, leaving 18 bases between them.

V gene TRBV7-9 combines with J gene TRBJ2-1, with 8 bases that match TRBD1. V trimming: 4 bases; J trimming: 10 bases; junction bases outside the gene matches: 12. CDR3 length: 15 residues. Germline V gene lookup returns CDR1 SEHNR and CDR2 FQNEAQ (reference sequence). CDR3 coding DNA: TGTGCCAGCAGCTCGACAGGGGCGGTCGTCCACGAGCAGTTCTTC. As protein: CASSSTGAVVHEQFF.

This clonotype was counted between two and nine times. The chain employs TRBV30 and TRBJ1-1; D ambiguous. Trimming shortened V by 0 bases and J by 10 bases, and 12 bases separated the two germline ends. This CDR3 is built from 12 residues. Germline V lookup: CDR1 GTSNPN, CDR2 SVGIG (reference sequence). The CDR3 loop reads CAWSVPRTRAFF. In DNA, the CDR3 is TGTGCCTGGAGTGTACCCCGGACCCGAGCTTTCTTT.

V gene TRBV6-1 combines with J gene TRBJ2-5; D gene ambiguous. Between the trimmed V and J ends, which lost 3 bases and 3 bases, there was a span of 17 bases. The CDR3 is 16 residues long. Germline assignment: CDR1 MNHNS and CDR2 SASEGT. CDR3 in DNA: TGTGCCAGCAGTGACCGTTGGAGTGTCGGAGAAGAGACCCAGTACTTC. This translates into CASSDRWSVGEETQYF.

This clonotype has just a few counts. The CDR3 DNA is TGCAGCACCCGCGGACCCGTAGCTAGCCGCACAGATACGCAGTATTTT. Its translation is CSTRGPVASRTDTQYF. The chain combines TRBV29-1 with TRBJ2-3; TRBD2 is a possible D gene (5 bases). Germline CDR1 SQVTM, CDR2 ANQGSEA. The length of the CDR3 is 16 residues. Between the trimmed V and J ends, which lost 8 bases and 1 base, there was a span of 22 bases.

This clonotype appeared a few times. V usage is TRBV29-1 and J usage is TRBJ2-1; no clear D. CDR1 SQVTM and CDR2 ANQGSEA come from the germline V gene. The CDR3 is made up of 14 amino acids. V was cut by 1 base and J by 0 bases, with 7 bases left in between. The CDR3 protein is CSVEGGISYNEQFF. The CDR3 DNA is TGCAGCGTTGAAGGGGGAATCTCCTACAATGAGCAGTTCTTC.

This clonotype was counted at least ten times. The chain's CDR3 is CSARDGLADYEQYF. CDR3 in DNA: TGCAGTGCTAGAGATGGGCTAGCGGACTACGAGCAGTACTTC. This chain links TRBV20-1 with TRBJ2-7, with 7 bases aligning to TRBD2. Germline values: CDR1 DFQATT, CDR2 SNEGSKA (reference sequence). J was trimmed by 3 bases and V by 0 bases; bases with no gene match: 5. The CDR3 extends over 14 amino acids.